Presented here are 27 T cell receptor beta chains from one specimen sequenced in a study of spatial heterogeneity in lung cancer. Time point of the sample: sample taken at primary tumor resection. Whole RNA from tumor, nontumor lung or frozen PBMC was sequenced unsorted. MiXCR, run by TCRdb on the 5' RACE reads, gives a single entry per CDR3 protein. This table holds around 19,000 distinct CDR3 sequences, roughly a fifth found once. The starting material was PBMCs, obtained at surgery. These receptors came from a male donor with early-stage non-small cell lung cancer.

The chain uses TRBV13 and TRBJ2-1; TRBD2 matches at 11 bases. Germline-derived CDR1 and CDR2 are PRHDT and FYEKMQ (reference sequence). The CDR3 is made up of 17 amino acids. Losses at the gene ends were 5 bases for V and 5 bases for J; bases not matched to a gene: 11. CDR3 nucleotides: TGTGCCAGCAGCCCAGACTCGACTAGCGGGGCAGACAATGAGCAGTTCTTC. Translated, it gives CASSPDSTSGADNEQFF.

This clonotype was counted at least ten times. The V and J genes are TRBV7-3 and TRBJ1-2; no definite D call. In germline, CDR1 is SGHTA, CDR2 FQGTGA. This CDR3 region has 15 residues. V gave up 3 bases and J gave up 6 bases, with 17 bases separating them. The DNA for the CDR3 is TGTGCCAGCAGCTTGCTGGGAAACGGAGAGAATGGCTACACCTTC. Encoded protein: CASSLLGNGENGYTF.

This clonotype has ten or more counts. This chain uses TRBV9 with TRBJ1-2; TRBD1 is a possible D gene (6 bases). There are 15 residues in the CDR3. V was clipped by 0 bases and J by 5 bases, with 14 bases between them. Germline V gives CDR1 SGDLS, CDR2 YYNGEE. In DNA, the CDR3 is TGTGCCAGCAGCGTAGCAGGGGATCAGTCATATGGCTACACCTTC. Amino acid sequence: CASSVAGDQSYGYTF.

The J gene is TRBJ2-1, the V gene TRBV7-3; D ambiguous. V lost 1 base, J lost 0 bases, and 7 bases lay in between. Germline V lookup: CDR1 SGHTA, CDR2 FQGTGA. The CDR3 is 15 amino acids. CDR3 region: CASSLNSYSYNEQFF. The CDR3 nucleotides are TGTGCCAGCAGCTTAAATTCCTACTCCTACAATGAGCAGTTCTTC.

The rearrangement uses TRBV6-6 and TRBJ1-2; TRBD1 agrees at 8 bases. The CDR3 contains 14 residues. After removal of 6 bases from V and 2 bases from J, the junction contained 5 bases not matched to a gene. Germline assignment: CDR1 MNHNY and CDR2 SVGAGI (reference sequence). CDR3 DNA sequence: TGTGCCAGCAGAGTCCAGGGGGCCAACTATGGCTACACCTTC. Encoded protein: CASRVQGANYGYTF.

This clonotype was seen ten or more times. This chain uses TRBV10-3 with TRBJ2-7; D remains unclear. Deletions cut 2 bases from V and 3 bases from J, with 8 bases between. Germline values: CDR1 ENHRY, CDR2 SYGVKD. There are 13 residues in the CDR3. The CDR3 loop is CAISEGFIYEQYF. CDR3 coding DNA: TGTGCCATCAGTGAGGGGTTTATCTACGAGCAGTACTTC.

This clonotype was found many times. This CDR3 reads CASSTGQNYEQYF. The CDR3 nucleotides read TGTGCCAGTAGTACGGGACAGAACTACGAGCAGTACTTC. The chain combines TRBV19 with TRBJ2-7; TRBD1 agrees at 7 bases. Looked up from germline, CDR1 is LNHDA and CDR2 is SQIVND (reference sequence). The CDR3 spans 13 residues. The V and J ends lost 4 bases and 3 bases, in that order; junction bases with no gene match: 3.

This sequence joins TRBV20-1 and TRBJ1-5, with D possibly TRBD1 on 6 matching bases. The V gene's germline CDR1 is DFQATT and CDR2 SNEGSKA (reference sequence). Trimming stripped 0 bases from V and 11 bases from J, with 17 bases between. This CDR3 has 14 amino acids. CDR3 loop: CSARETGDLGSQHF. The CDR3 nucleotides read TGCAGTGCTAGAGAGACAGGCGACTTGGGATCCCAGCATTTT.

This chain links TRBV6-5 with TRBJ1-2; D uncertain. This CDR3 is built from 13 residues. Germline values: CDR1 MNHEY, CDR2 SVGAGI. Deletions cut 0 bases from V and 5 bases from J, with 7 bases between. CDR3 DNA: TGTGCCAGCAGTTACTCGCATAAGTATGGCTACACCTTC. Translated: CASSYSHKYGYTF.

At least ten counts were recorded for this clonotype. The chain employs TRBV6-5 and TRBJ1-2; TRBD1 aligns across 9 bases. The V gene end was trimmed by 5 bases and the J gene end by 8 bases; junction bases not matched to a gene: 3. The CDR3 runs to 12 residues. Germline CDR1 reads MNHEY; CDR2 reads SVGAGI. The CDR3 loop reads CASSTGGEGYTF. CDR3 DNA sequence: TGTGCCAGCAGTACAGGGGGCGAAGGCTACACCTTC.

This clonotype was observed at least ten times. The chain couples TRBV2 to TRBJ2-1; tentatively, D is TRBD2 (6 bases). The length of the CDR3 is 13 residues. V gave up 6 bases and J gave up 8 bases, with 14 bases separating them. Germline lookup yields CDR1 SNHLY and CDR2 FYNNEI. CDR3 DNA: TGTGCCAGCAGCGCCTTGGGCGGGGATGAGCAGTTCTTC. Residues: CASSALGGDEQFF.

This clonotype was seen only once. This sequence joins TRBV2 and TRBJ2-1; TRBD1 might be the D (5 bases). V lost 7 bases and J lost 5, with 12 bases in between. CDR1 is SNHLY, CDR2 FYNNEI, per germline. This CDR3 has 13 residues. The CDR3 loop reads CASIQGANNEQFF. DNA of the CDR3: TGTGCCAGCATTCAGGGTGCAAACAATGAGCAGTTCTTC.

This clonotype was seen a handful of times. This may stem from a read error, because a much larger clone lies one nucleotide away. The chain recombines TRBV7-9 with TRBJ1-5; D gene uncertain. V lost 5 bases, J lost 4 bases, and 9 bases lay in between. Germline V gene lookup returns CDR1 SEHNR and CDR2 FQNEAQ (reference sequence). The CDR3 runs to 13 residues. CDR3 in amino acids: CASSPGENQPQHF. The CDR3 bases are TGTGCCAGCAGCCCCGGGGAGAATCAGCCCCAGCATTTT.

This clonotype has a count of ten or more. The rearrangement joins TRBV6-1 to TRBJ1-1; D gene unclear. The CDR3 is 13 amino acids. Germline assignment: CDR1 MNHNS and CDR2 SASEGT. The ends were cut back, 7 bases at V and 8 bases at J, with 17 bases in the middle. CDR3 in amino acids: CASTQRNIEEAFF. In DNA form, the CDR3 reads TGTGCCAGCACCCAAAGGAATATAGAAGAAGCTTTCTTT.

By share, this clonotype ranks as medium-sized (0.01 to 0.1%). The chain's CDR3 is CASSSGLAGVTQYF. For the CDR3, the DNA is TGTGCCAGCAGTTCGGGACTAGCGGGGGTTACGCAGTATTTT. The chain is built from TRBV6-5 and TRBJ2-3, with TRBD2 matching 14 bases. This CDR3 spans 14 amino acids. Trimming took 4 bases from V and 8 from J; bases not matched to a gene: 2. CDR1 MNHEY and CDR2 SVGAGI come from the germline V gene.

This chain connects TRBV18 to TRBJ2-1, with D perhaps matching TRBD1 (6 bases). Germline V gene sequence: CDR1 KGHSH, CDR2 LQKENI. The V and J ends lost 0 bases and 6 bases respectively, with 12 bases between them. The CDR3 totals 15 residues. CDR3 nucleotides: TGTGCCAGCTCACCACCGCCCAGGGGCCTCAATGAGCAGTTCTTC. Its translation is CASSPPPRGLNEQFF.

In its sample, this clonotype is medium-sized. The chain employs TRBV7-2 and TRBJ1-6, with unresolved D. CDR1 SGHTA and CDR2 FQGNSA come from the germline V gene. Trimming took off 1 base at V and 5 bases at J, with 9 bases between the two ends. The CDR3 loop spans 15 amino acids. The CDR3 bases are TGTGCCAGCAGCTTAGGGAGAGGGAATAATTCACCCCTCCACTTT. It encodes CASSLGRGNNSPLHF.

The V call is TRBV6-6, the J call TRBJ2-7, with D possibly being TRBD1 or TRBD2 (6 bases each). The CDR3 has 16 residues. V was shortened by 10 bases and J by 2 bases, with 24 bases between the two germline ends. CDR1 is MNHNY and CDR2 is SVGAGI in the germline V gene (reference sequence). CDR3 loop: CATRGGGSGLTYEQYF. In DNA, the CDR3 is TGTGCCACCAGAGGGGGAGGCAGCGGACTAACCTACGAGCAGTACTTC.

The chain has TRBV9 and TRBJ1-2, with D uncertain. Trimming left V 4 bases short and J 5 bases short, with 18 bases between. CDR1 and CDR2 from the germline V gene are SGDLS and YYNGEE. The CDR3 length is 15 residues. CDR3 sequence (DNA): TGTGCCAGCAGCCCCCGCTCGGTGGGCCCTTATGGCTACACCTTC. Protein sequence: CASSPRSVGPYGYTF.

Many counts were recorded for this clonotype. V and J are TRBV11-1 and TRBJ2-1; 8 nucleotides agree with TRBD1. Germline CDR1 is SGHAT and CDR2 is FQDESV (reference sequence). The CDR3 has 17 amino acids. Trimming cost V 3 bases and J 8 bases; bases outside gene matches: 15. The CDR3 coding sequence is TGTGCCAGCAGCTTGGAACAGGGGGTGAGGGGGCAATATGAGCAGTTCTTC. It specifies CASSLEQGVRGQYEQFF.

The chain joins TRBV6-5 to TRBJ2-6, with D perhaps given as TRBD1 or TRBD2 (6 bases each). The CDR3 consists of 16 residues. Germline-derived CDR1 and CDR2 are MNHEY and SVGAGI. V shed 10 bases and J shed 2 bases, with 18 bases lying between them. The CDR3 loop reads CATREDSMAGANVLTF. The CDR3 bases are TGTGCCACAAGGGAGGACAGCATGGCTGGGGCCAACGTCCTGACTTTC.

This clonotype was picked up many times. V usage is TRBV5-1 and J usage is TRBJ2-7; D tentatively reads TRBD1 or TRBD2 (6 bases each). V lost 3 bases and J 5 bases, leaving 15 bases between the germline ends. This CDR3 has 14 residues. Germline CDR1 reads SGHRS; CDR2 reads YFSETQ. The CDR3 sequence: CASSWGASRDEQYF. As DNA, the CDR3 is TGCGCCAGCAGCTGGGGGGCGTCCCGGGACGAGCAGTACTTC.

There are many counts of this clonotype. CDR3 sequence reads: CASSPGTGGDGYTF. CDR3 DNA sequence: TGTGCCAGCTCACCCGGGACAGGGGGCGATGGCTACACCTTC. This chain uses TRBV18 with TRBJ1-2, with TRBD1 identical over 12 bases. Germline-derived CDR1 and CDR2 are KGHSH and LQKENI. The CDR3 covers 14 residues. The V segment lost 3 bases and the J segment 6 bases; nucleotides outside the gene matches: 2.

This clonotype occurred many times. The chain couples TRBV5-1 to TRBJ2-2; 10 bases line up with TRBD1. Germline CDR1 reads SGHRS; CDR2 reads YFSETQ. V gave up 0 bases and J gave up 7 bases; unmatched junction bases: 3. The CDR3 loop spans 15 amino acids. The CDR3 nucleotides are TGCGCCAGCAGCTTGGGACAGGGGGCGAGCGGGGAGCTGTTTTTT. It translates to CASSLGQGASGELFF.

The CDR3 reads CASSYGTGSYEQYF. CDR3 coding DNA: TGCGCCAGCAGCTACGGGACAGGCTCCTACGAGCAGTACTTC. The chain recombines TRBV5-1 with TRBJ2-7, with TRBD1 identical over 8 bases. The CDR3 length is 14 residues. Looked up from germline, CDR1 is SGHRS and CDR2 is YFSETQ. The V gene end was trimmed by 3 bases and the J gene end by 0 bases; junction bases not matched to a gene: 2.

The DNA for the CDR3 is TGTGCCAGCAGCAGGTACAGGGTAGGAGGCTACACCTTC. Its protein product is CASSRYRVGGYTF. This sequence joins TRBV21-1 and TRBJ1-2; the table's TRBD1 call for D was not verified on the DNA. TRBV21-1 is a recognized pseudogene. This CDR3 has 13 residues.

This sequence joins TRBV13 and TRBJ1-2; D remains unclear. Trimming took off 0 bases at V and 5 bases at J, with 4 bases between the two ends. Per germline, CDR1 PRHDT and CDR2 FYEKMQ (reference sequence). This CDR3 has 12 amino acids. The CDR3 DNA is TGTGCCAGCAGCTTAGGGACTTATGGCTACACCTTC. This codes for CASSLGTYGYTF. Drawing the rest from reference TRBV13 and TRBJ1-2, the complete variable domain is AAGVIQSPRHLIKEKRETATLKCYPIPRHDTVYWYQQGPGQDPQFLISFYEKMQSDKGSIPDRFSAQQFSDYHSELNMSSLELGDSALYFCASSLGTYGYTFGSGTRLTVV.